These 2 T cell receptor beta chains came from one sample sequenced in a study of T-cell memory formation after mild COVID-19. Each CDR3 protein gets one entry after TCRdb re-called the 5' RACE reads with MiXCR. Counted here are about 180,000 distinct CDR3 sequences, around 15% occurring once; the ten biggest clones make up approximately 2.1%. The sequencing sample was made of PBMCs or a T cell subset sorted from them (not recorded which). These receptors all come from an adult woman who had mild COVID-19 (a few samples of this study predate the infection). Cell type and time point are not known.

This clonotype was picked up a small number of times. This chain joins TRBV5-5 and TRBJ2-7, with TRBD1 matching over 8 bases. This CDR3 is 14 amino acids long. Germline CDR1 SGHKS, CDR2 YYEKEE (reference sequence). The V and J ends lost 4 bases and 2 bases, in that order; junction bases with no gene match: 5. DNA for the CDR3: TGTGCCAGCAGCGAGACAGGGGCAGCCTACGAGCAGTACTTC. As protein: CASSETGAAYEQYF.

The chain uses TRBV11-1 and TRBJ2-1; 8 bases are a match to TRBD1. The germline gives CDR1 SGHAT, CDR2 FQDESV (reference sequence). Unmatched junction bases numbered 7, after V lost 3 bases and J lost 6 bases. The CDR3 sequence is 15 residues long. CDR3 residues: CASSFGRGLGNEQFF. CDR3 DNA sequence: TGTGCCAGCAGCTTCGGCAGGGGGCTTGGCAATGAGCAGTTCTTC.